These T cell receptor beta chains were read from a single sample in a study of memory CD8 T cells in hepatitis C reinfection. Clones were sequenced by immunoSEQ multiplex PCR, and TCRdb holds only the in-frame ones, with some missing. The top ten clones hold approximately 1.2% of a sample with under 50,000 clones, around 89% of them seen once. Sample: naive CD8+ T cells sorted from blood. The receptors were sampled from a young man with hepatitis C virus infection. Both conserved end residues are part of each CDR3. The order of the fields is D gene, V gene, J gene, CDR3 protein. D genes are given only for firm matches.

>TRBD2|TRBV27|TRBJ2-5
CASSLGGLAGGRETQYF
>TRBD2|TRBV30|TRBJ2-1
CAWRTTGGINEQLF
>TRBD2|TRBV30|TRBJ2-5
CAWSVPAGAGETQYF
>TRBD1|TRBV5-1|TRBJ2-7
CASSEGWGQGAEEQYF
>TRBD2|TRBV7-8|TRBJ2-1
CASSTNGGANNNEQFF
>-|TRBV7-2|TRBJ2-3
CASSLPSGIVPSTDTQYF
>-|TRBV11-2|TRBJ2-7
CASSSLSYEQYF
>-|TRBV30|TRBJ1-1
CAWSHVTGLAFF
>TRBD1|TRBV6-1|TRBJ2-5
CASSEPPTGPYQETQYF
>TRBD2|TRBV4-1|TRBJ2-1
CASSQEIDSGGALNEQFF
>-|TRBV5-6|TRBJ1-1
CASSTRLGGTEAFF
>-|TRBV6-6|TRBJ1-2
CASSYGQNYGYTF
>-|TRBV9|TRBJ2-1
CASSVGGVNNEQFF
>-|TRBV19|-
CASSIGGEQYF
>TRBD1|TRBV27|TRBJ1-1
CASSPQGVAEAFF
>-|TRBV11-2|TRBJ1-4
CASSLGGRVRGEKLFF
>-|TRBV6-1|TRBJ2-1
CASTQVEGLANEQFF